A single sample gave rise to the 7 T cell receptor beta chains below, sequenced in a study of PD-1 blockade in classical Hodgkin lymphoma. Profiling relied on immunoSEQ multiplex PCR, and the TCRdb table lists in-frame clones only, not all of them. Here the sample spans over 60,000 clones, about 64% being singletons. There was relapse after autologous stem cell transplantation in every patient, and there was variation in brentuximab vedotin exposure. The starting material was peripheral blood mononuclear cells (PBMCs), obtained before the second cycle of nivolumab. These receptor sequences come from a human donor with classical Hodgkin lymphoma.

V and J are TRBV7-9 and TRBJ2-7, with a tentative D call TRBD1 (5 bases). CDR3 length: 14 amino acids. The germline V and J ends were trimmed by 5 bases and 2 bases, with 13 bases remaining between them. CDR1 is SEHNR, CDR2 FQNEAQ, per germline (reference sequence). The CDR3 loop is CASSPATGPYEQYF. The CDR3 region has the DNA TGTGCCAGCAGCCCGGCTACAGGTCCCTACGAGCAGTACTTC.

In its sample, this clone was seen a few times. V usage is TRBV30 and J usage is TRBJ1-5, with D perhaps matching TRBD1 (6 bases). CDR1 is GTSNPN, CDR2 SVGIG, per germline (reference sequence). The CDR3 spans 13 residues. The V end was cut by 2 bases, the J end by 4 bases, with 9 bases between. As DNA, the CDR3 is TGTGCCTGGAGTCGGCAGGGGAATCAGCCCCAGCATTTT. It is translated as CAWSRQGNQPQHF.

A word on this clone: One end of the junction varies from germline; a read error may be responsible. The chain joins TRBV2 to TRBJ2-1; 8 nucleotides agree with TRBD2. Per germline, CDR1 SNHLY and CDR2 FYNNEI. CDR3 length equals 16 residues. The CDR3 nucleotides read TGTGCCAGCAGCGAAGGCCCTAGCGGGTCCTACAATGAGCAGTTCTTC. Amino acids: CASSEGPSGSYNEQFF.

The chain employs TRBV12-5 and TRBJ1-5; D is unresolved. Germline assignment: CDR1 LGHNT and CDR2 FRNRAP. The length of the CDR3 is 15 residues. Trimming pared 5 bases from V and 2 bases from J, leaving 13 bases between. The CDR3 DNA reads TGTGCTAGTGGTGCCGGATGGGAGGGCAATCAGCCCCAGCATTTT. Translating it yields CASGAGWEGNQPQHF.

This clone was counted once. The gene calls are TRBV19 and TRBJ1-2; D call uncertain. The V and J ends lost 6 bases and 4 bases respectively, with 9 bases between them. This CDR3 is 12 amino acids long. The germline CDR1 and CDR2 sequences are LNHDA and SQIVND (reference sequence). The DNA for the CDR3 is TGTGCCAGTAGCAGGTGGCCCTATGGCTACACCTTC. It encodes CASSRWPYGYTF. The variable domain in full, with the rest retrieved from reference TRBV19 and TRBJ1-2, is DGGITQSPKYLFRKEGQNVTLSCEQNLNHDAMYWYRQDPGQGLRLIYYSQIVNDFQKGDIAEGYSVSREKKESFPLTVTSAQKNPTAFYLCASSRWPYGYTFGSGTRLTVV.

V is TRBV12-5 and J is TRBJ1-1; no clear D. This CDR3 is built from 15 residues. Germline values: CDR1 LGHNT, CDR2 FRNRAP. The V end lost 3 bases, the J end lost 0 bases, and 11 bases lay between the germline ends. For the CDR3, the DNA is TGTGCTAGTGGTTTCCAACGGGTCTTGAACACTGAAGCTTTCTTT. Translating gives CASGFQRVLNTEAFF.

This chain joins TRBV11-2 and TRBJ2-7; TRBD2 is a possible D gene (6 bases). This CDR3 comprises 19 residues. Trimming removed 1 base from V and 2 bases from J, with 24 bases in between. Germline loops: CDR1 SGHAT, CDR2 FQNNGV. The CDR3 is CASSLVPLRGTGTPYEQYF. Written as DNA, the CDR3 is TGTGCCAGCAGCTTAGTCCCACTCCGAGGAACCGGGACTCCCTACGAGCAGTACTTC.